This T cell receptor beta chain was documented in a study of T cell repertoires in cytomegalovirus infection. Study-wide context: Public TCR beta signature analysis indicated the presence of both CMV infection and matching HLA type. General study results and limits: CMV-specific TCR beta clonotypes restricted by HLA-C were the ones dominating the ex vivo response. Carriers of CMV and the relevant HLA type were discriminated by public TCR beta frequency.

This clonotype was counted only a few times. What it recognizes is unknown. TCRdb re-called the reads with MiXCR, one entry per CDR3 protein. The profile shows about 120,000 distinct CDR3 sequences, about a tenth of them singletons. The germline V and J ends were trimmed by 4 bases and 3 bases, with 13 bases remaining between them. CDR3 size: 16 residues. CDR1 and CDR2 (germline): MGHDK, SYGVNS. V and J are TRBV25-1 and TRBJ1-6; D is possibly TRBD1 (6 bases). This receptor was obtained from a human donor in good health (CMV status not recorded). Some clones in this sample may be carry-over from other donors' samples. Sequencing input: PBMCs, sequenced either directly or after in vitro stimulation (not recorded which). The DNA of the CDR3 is TGTGCCAGCAGTGTACAGGGTGCAAGCTATAATTCACCCCTCCACTTT. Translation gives CASSVQGASYNSPLHF.